The entry that follows covers one TCR beta chain sequence. As yet, its antigen is unknown. These data come from a study of T cells in narcolepsy. The overall study: Healthy controls were enrolled alongside patients with narcolepsy type 1 or type 2. The study's findings and limits: HCRT-specific and TRIB2-specific autoreactive clonotypes appeared among same-patient CSF and blood CD4+ clonotypes.

The CDR3 spans 13 residues. The V gene's germline CDR1 is LNHDA and CDR2 SQIVND (reference sequence). The ends were cut back, 5 bases at V and 3 bases at J, with 10 bases in the middle. This table comes from immunoSEQ multiplex PCR, and its TCRdb copy is limited to in-frame clones, with some not included. The top ten clones hold about 1.1% of a sample with 12,000 or so clones, about 94% of them seen once. The specimen was CD45RA- memory CD4+ T cells from PBMCs. The TCR originated in a human donor with narcolepsy. The chain is built from TRBV19 and TRBJ1-2, with a weak D call TRBD1 (5 bases). Written as DNA, the CDR3 is TGTGCCAGTAGTTGGGGGAATGACTATGGCTACACCTTC. The encoded protein is CASSWGNDYGYTF. The whole variable domain, filled in from reference TRBV19 and TRBJ1-2, reads DGGITQSPKYLFRKEGQNVTLSCEQNLNHDAMYWYRQDPGQGLRLIYYSQIVNDFQKGDIAEGYSVSREKKESFPLTVTSAQKNPTAFYLCASSWGNDYGYTFGSGTRLTVV.